One T cell receptor beta chain is described in this entry. Its antigen remains unknown. This record belongs to a study of T cell clones after liver transplantation. Overall study: Post-transplant blood was tracked for graft-donor-reactive T cell clones identified in a pre-transplant mixed lymphocyte reaction. Samples came pre-transplant, pre-randomization before withdrawal, and post-randomization after withdrawal ended.

Study results and limitations: The donor-reactive repertoire was only partly measurable in a couple of subjects, lacking donor cells. Small, mixed patient groups and varying post-transplant times limit these conclusions.

The V end lost 0 bases, the J end lost 0 bases, and 6 bases lay between the germline ends. Germline loops: CDR1 MNHEY, CDR2 SVGAGI. The CDR3 consists of 14 residues. The method was immunoSEQ multiplex PCR; TCRdb's version includes in-frame clones alone and lacks a portion of them. The sample lists 20,000 to 25,000 clones, 75% to 80% occurring once. The chain is built from TRBV6-5 and TRBJ2-7; no clear D. This clonotype was obtained from a human patient who received a liver transplant. Some T cells could come from the graft donor. The sample was CD8+ T cells from blood, taken approximately 54 months after liver transplant. CDR3 in amino acids: CASSYSESSYEQYF. In nucleotides, the CDR3 is TGTGCCAGCAGTTACTCAGAGAGCTCCTACGAGCAGTACTTC.